The 25 T cell receptor beta chains below come from one sample, sequenced in a study of prognosis after radiotherapy for stage I lung cancer. Two rounds of multiplex PCR amplified TCR beta CDR3 from genomic DNA. With primers specific to each TRBV and TRBJ gene, the first-round PCR was performed. TCRdb re-analysed the multiplex PCR reads in MiXCR, keeping a single row per CDR3 protein. The sample records 20,000 or so distinct CDR3 sequences, roughly a quarter being singletons. Sequences were derived from PBMCs, sampled before or after stereotactic body radiation therapy (not recorded which). All receptors derive from a donor older than 45 with non-small cell lung cancer.

Comment on this clonotype: A far more abundant clone sits one base away, making this likely a read error. The rearrangement joins TRBV7-2 to TRBJ2-7; 10 bases line up with TRBD2. The germline V gene has CDR1 SGHTA and CDR2 FQGNSA. Unmatched junction bases numbered 11, after V lost 5 bases and J lost 7 bases. The CDR3 has 15 amino acids. The CDR3: CASSPAGLAYNEQYF. The CDR3 coding sequence is TGTGCCAGCAGCCCTGCGGGACTAGCGTACAATGAGCAGTACTTC.

This clonotype was counted ten times or more. V gene TRBV6-5 combines with J gene TRBJ2-7, with D maybe TRBD2 (5 bases). The CDR3 is 13 amino acids. V was shortened by 2 bases and J by 2 bases, with 7 bases between the two germline ends. Germline-derived CDR1 and CDR2 are MNHEY and SVGAGI. The CDR3 region has the DNA TGTGCCAGCAGTTACGAGGGAACCTACGAGCAGTACTTC. The encoded protein is CASSYEGTYEQYF.

In this sample, this clonotype turned up a few times. The chain uses TRBV5-4 and TRBJ1-1, with a weak D call TRBD1 (6 bases). The V end was cut by 4 bases, the J end by 0 bases, with 10 bases between. The CDR3 consists of 14 residues. Looked up from germline, CDR1 is SGHNT and CDR2 is YYREEE (reference sequence). The CDR3 nucleotides read TGTGCCAGCAGCCAGGGGATAATGAACACTGAAGCTTTCTTT. Amino acids: CASSQGIMNTEAFF.

This clonotype was seen repeatedly, ten times or more. The V call is TRBV5-1, the J call TRBJ2-7, with a weak D call TRBD2 (6 bases). Trimming cost V 5 bases and J 0 bases, with 18 bases left between them. This CDR3 comprises 16 residues. Germline CDR1 reads SGHRS; CDR2 reads YFSETQ. CDR3 protein: CASRNEPGLTSYEQYF. The DNA of the CDR3 is TGCGCCAGCAGAAATGAACCGGGACTGACCTCCTACGAGCAGTACTTC.

This clonotype appeared many times. V gene TRBV30 combines with J gene TRBJ1-3, with a weak D call TRBD1 (6 bases). In germline, CDR1 is GTSNPN, CDR2 SVGIG (reference sequence). V lost 5 bases to trimming and J lost 4 bases, with 15 bases between them. The CDR3 extends over 14 amino acids. The CDR3 sequence: CAWGRGGFGNTIYF. CDR3 DNA sequence: TGTGCCTGGGGTAGAGGGGGTTTCGGAAACACCATATATTTT.

This clonotype was seen at least ten times. V is TRBV5-1 and J is TRBJ1-3; D ambiguous. Germline V gives CDR1 SGHRS, CDR2 YFSETQ. Between the trimmed V and J ends, which lost 4 bases and 4 bases, there was a span of 15 bases. The CDR3 has 15 amino acids. The CDR3 DNA reads TGCGCCAGCAGCCAATCTCAAGGGCAAGGAAACACCATATATTTT. As protein: CASSQSQGQGNTIYF.

This clonotype was observed many times. V and J are TRBV12-3 or TRBV12-4 and TRBJ1-3; unclear D gene. V was cut by 6 bases and J by 0 bases, with 9 bases left in between. The length of the CDR3 is 14 residues. CDR3 sequence reads: CASRGVSSGNTIYF. CDR3 in DNA: TGTGCCAGCAGGGGCGTTAGCTCTGGAAACACCATATATTTT.

This clonotype appeared many times. The CDR3 DNA sequence: TGTGCCACCAGTGGCAGCAATCAGCCCCAGCATTTT. This translates into CATSGSNQPQHF. The rearrangement joins TRBV24-1 to TRBJ1-5; D gene uncertain. V was trimmed by 5 bases and J by 1 base, leaving 2 bases between them. Germline loops: CDR1 KGHDR, CDR2 SFDVKD. This CDR3 is 12 amino acids long.

On this clonotype: A single base separates this from a much larger clone, so it may be a read error. The gene calls are TRBV6-5 and TRBJ1-1, with D perhaps matching TRBD1 (5 bases). The CDR3 has 13 amino acids. Trimming left V 2 bases short and J 10 bases short, with 14 bases between. CDR1 MNHEY and CDR2 SVGAGI come from the germline V gene. The CDR3 protein is CASSYAGSLGAFF. DNA for the CDR3: TGTGCCAGCAGTTACGCAGGGAGCCTTGGAGCTTTCTTT.

In its sample, this clonotype ranks as medium-sized (0.01 to 0.1%). The chain recombines TRBV11-3 with TRBJ2-1; TRBD2 might be the D (6 bases). V was cut by 5 bases and J by 6 bases, with 14 bases left in between. The CDR3 has 14 amino acids. Germline CDR1 reads SGHNT; CDR2 reads YENEEA. The CDR3: CASSRVPSANEQFF. The CDR3 DNA reads as TGTGCCAGCAGCCGAGTGCCTAGCGCCAATGAGCAGTTCTTC.

This clonotype appeared a single time. The junction and the germline gene differ at one end; a read error may be behind it. The CDR3 nucleotides are TGTGCCAGCGTTGAGCAGGGGGAGAATCAGCCCCATCATTTT. Translating it yields CASVEQGENQPHHF. The rearrangement uses TRBV6-1 and TRBJ1-5; 7 bases align to TRBD1. This CDR3 is built from 14 residues. Germline V gene sequence: CDR1 MNHNS, CDR2 SASEGT.

As to this clonotype: It is unclear where the CDR3 begins or ends on the DNA, so no DNA is shown, and the CDR3 is as TCRdb lists it. V usage is TRBV10-3 and J usage is TRBJ2-6; the table calls TRBD1, which could not be checked here. The CDR3 is 17 amino acids in total, end residues counted. Germline V CDR1 and CDR2: ENHRY, SYGVKD. The CDR3 spells CAISEVGVGAAANVLTF.

This clonotype was observed many times. The chain links TRBV4-1 to TRBJ1-2; a possible D gene is TRBD1 (5 bases). The CDR3 runs to 13 residues. Germline loops: CDR1 MGHRA, CDR2 YSYEKL. V was cut by 2 bases and J by 4 bases, with 8 bases left in between. For the CDR3, the DNA is TGCGCCAGCAGCCAACGTCAGGGCTATGGCTACACCTTC. Translation gives CASSQRQGYGYTF.

The sample holds many counts of this clonotype. The V gene is TRBV10-3, the J gene TRBJ1-2, with a tentative D call TRBD1 (5 bases). The CDR3 contains 14 residues. V dropped 2 bases and J dropped 4 bases, with 11 bases sitting between them. Germline V lookup: CDR1 ENHRY, CDR2 SYGVKD. In nucleotides, the CDR3 is TGTGCCATCAGTGAGAGGCAGGGTATCTATGGCTACACCTTC. It is translated as CAISERQGIYGYTF.

Concerning this clonotype: One base separates it from a far larger clone, so it is likely a read error. The chain recombines TRBV20-1 with TRBJ2-5; no firm D call. The J call could be wrong; TRBJ2-1 is a better fit for the DNA end. This CDR3 has 12 amino acids. Germline V CDR1 and CDR2: DFQATT, SNEGSKA (reference sequence). The CDR3 coding sequence is TGCAGTGCTACAGTAGGTTACAATGAGCAGTTCTTC. Amino acid sequence: CSATVGYNEQFF.

This clonotype was recorded many times. This chain uses TRBV20-1 with TRBJ2-3; 9 bases line up with TRBD2. The CDR3 totals 15 residues. The V and J ends lost 0 bases and 3 bases, in that order; junction bases with no gene match: 4. CDR1 and CDR2 (germline): DFQATT, SNEGSKA (reference sequence). For the CDR3, the DNA is TGCAGTGCTAGAGAGCCCAGCGGGAGGACAGATACGCAGTATTTT. Residues: CSAREPSGRTDTQYF.

Comments on this clonotype: It differs at one base from a far larger clone, so likely a read error. The chain has TRBV6-1 and TRBJ2-6; a possible D gene is TRBD2 (5 bases). Trimming stripped 6 bases from V and 1 base from J, with 13 bases between. Germline CDR1 and CDR2: MNHNS and SASEGT. The CDR3 is made up of 16 amino acids. The CDR3 loop reads CASSRDFLSGANVLTF. CDR3 nucleotides: TGTGCCAGCAGCCGGGATTTTTTATCTGGGGCCAACGTCCTGACTTTC.

This clonotype was found many times. This chain uses TRBV29-1 with TRBJ2-3, with D perhaps TRBD1 (5 bases). The CDR3 length is 14 residues. The V gene lost 2 bases and the J gene lost 3 bases, with 12 bases spanning the gap. Germline V gene data show CDR1 as SQVTM and CDR2 as ANQGSEA. The CDR3 DNA reads as TGCAGCGTTGAAAAGGGGTACTCTACAGATACGCAGTATTTT. It translates to CSVEKGYSTDTQYF.

This clonotype came up many times. One end of the junction does not line up with germline, which may come from a read error. The chain links TRBV5-6 to TRBJ2-7; the D is unclear. The CDR3 totals 14 residues. Germline V gene sequence: CDR1 SGHDT, CDR2 YYEEEE. Here the CDR3 DNA reads TGTGCCAGCAGCTCCTGGGGATCCTACTACGAGCAGTGCTTC. Its translation is CASSSWGSYYEQCF.

This clonotype came up many times. J is TRBJ1-1 and V is TRBV12-3 or TRBV12-4; 7 positions agree with TRBD1. J was trimmed by 2 bases and V by 4 bases; bases with no gene match: 4. This CDR3 has 14 residues. CDR3 DNA sequence: TGTGCCAGCAGTTCAGGGGGGCGAAACACTGAAGCTTTCTTT. Its protein is CASSSGGRNTEAFF.

To note about this clonotype: This sequence is one base from a far larger clone and is likely a read error. The chain has TRBV7-2 and TRBJ2-7; 10 positions agree with TRBD2. Trimming cost V 9 bases and J 4 bases; bases outside gene matches: 12. The CDR3 contains 15 residues. Germline values: CDR1 SGHTA, CDR2 FQGNSA. CDR3: CARSYSASGGYEQYF. The CDR3 nucleotides are TGTGCCAGAAGTTACTCGGCTAGCGGGGGATACGAGCAGTACTTC.

This clonotype was observed at least ten times. CDR3 in DNA: TGTGCCAGCAGTGGGGGTAGCAATCAGCCCCAGCATTTT. This encodes CASSGGSNQPQHF. The V call is TRBV6-1, the J call TRBJ1-5, with D uncertain. Germline assignment: CDR1 MNHNS and CDR2 SASEGT. The CDR3 runs to 13 residues. The V end was cut by 4 bases, the J end by 0 bases, with 4 bases between.

There are many counts of this clonotype. The chain employs TRBV18 and TRBJ2-1, with 11 nucleotides matching TRBD2. Germline-derived CDR1 and CDR2 are KGHSH and LQKENI. Germline trimming cut 3 bases from V and 6 bases from J; bases unmatched to any gene: 7. CDR3 length equals 16 residues. CDR3 region: CASSPPGLADSNEQFF. The CDR3 DNA reads TGTGCCAGCTCACCGCCGGGACTAGCGGACTCCAATGAGCAGTTCTTC. The variable domain in full, with the rest retrieved from reference TRBV18 and TRBJ2-1, is NAGVMQNPRHLVRRRGQEARLRCSPMKGHSHVYWYRQLPEEGLKFMVYLQKENIIDESGMPKERFSAEFPKEGPSILRIQQVVRGDSAAYFCASSPPGLADSNEQFFGPGTRLTVL.

In its sample, this clonotype was seen once. This sequence is one base from a far larger clone and is likely a read error. J is TRBJ2-7 and V is TRBV6-5; D unresolved. The V and J ends lost 7 bases and 5 bases respectively, with 12 bases between them. The CDR3 loop spans 12 amino acids. Germline V gene data show CDR1 as MNHEY and CDR2 as SVGAGI. The CDR3 reads CASNEARDEQYF. The CDR3 coding sequence is TGTGCCAGCAATGAAGCTCGAGACGAGCAGTACTTC.

Remarks on this clonotype: The junction departs from germline at one end; a sequencing error may be responsible. The chain combines TRBV20-1 with TRBJ1-5, with no clear D. Germline V gene sequence: CDR1 DFQATT, CDR2 SNEGSKA (reference sequence). The length of the CDR3 is 13 residues. CDR3 region: CSARDLVWQPHHF. DNA of the CDR3: TGCAGTGCTAGAGATCTCGTTTGGCAGCCCCATCATTTC.